This T cell receptor (beta chain) was recovered during a study of cytomegalovirus exposure and HLA in healthy donors. The PCR employed 60 Vbeta primers together with 13 Jbeta primers. The assay was immunoSEQ multiplex PCR, and TCRdb's table has in-frame clones only and misses some. The repertoire holds fewer than 180,000 clones, with about three fifths as singletons. This CDR3 region has 15 residues. V trimming: 3 bases; J trimming: 8 bases; junction bases outside the gene matches: 12. Germline lookup yields CDR1 SGHNT and CDR2 YYREEE (reference sequence). This chain connects TRBV5-4 to TRBJ1-2, with 8 positions matching TRBD1. This sequence originates from a woman between 55 and 75 years old in good health and CMV-seropositive. The material sequenced was PBMCs. The CDR3 reads CASSSPGGIMQGYTF. DNA of the CDR3: TGTGCCAGCAGCTCCCCAGGGGGCATCATGCAGGGCTACACCTTC.